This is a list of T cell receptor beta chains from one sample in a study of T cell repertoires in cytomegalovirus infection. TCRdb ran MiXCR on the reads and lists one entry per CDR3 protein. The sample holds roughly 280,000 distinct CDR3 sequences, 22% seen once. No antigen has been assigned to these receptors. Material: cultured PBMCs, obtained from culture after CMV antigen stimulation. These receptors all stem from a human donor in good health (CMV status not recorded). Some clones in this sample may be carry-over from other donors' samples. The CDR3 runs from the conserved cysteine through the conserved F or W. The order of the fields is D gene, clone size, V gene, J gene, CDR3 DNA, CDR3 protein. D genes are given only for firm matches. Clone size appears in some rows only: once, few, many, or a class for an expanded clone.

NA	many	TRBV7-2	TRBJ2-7	TGTGCCAGCAGCTTCCTGGGATATTACGAGCAGTACTTC	CASSFLGYYEQYF
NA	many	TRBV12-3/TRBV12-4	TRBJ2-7	TGTGCCAGCAGTTTATCAGTGACCTACGAGCAGTACTTC	CASSLSVTYEQYF
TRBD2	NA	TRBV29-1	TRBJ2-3	TGCAGCGTTGAAGCGACTAGCGGTTCCACAGATACGCAGTATTTT	CSVEATSGSTDTQYF
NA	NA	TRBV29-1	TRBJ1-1	TGCAGCGTCGAAGGGGAGCGACTTTTTGGCACTGAAGCTTTCTTT	CSVEGERLFGTEAFF
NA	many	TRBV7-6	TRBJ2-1	TGTGCCAGCAGCTTAACGGGACACCCGAACAATGAGCAGTTCTTC	CASSLTGHPNNEQFF
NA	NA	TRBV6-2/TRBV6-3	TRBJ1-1	TGTGCCAGCAGTTACTTCGGTGGGGGGGTGAGGAACACTGAAGCTTTCTTT	CASSYFGGGVRNTEAFF
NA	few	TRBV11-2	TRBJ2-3	TGTGCCAGCAGCTTGTTAGCTTCCCGGCCAGATACGCAGTATTTT	CASSLLASRPDTQYF
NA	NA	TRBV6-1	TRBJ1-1	TGTGCCACGCTCTTTGACGGCGAAGCTTTCTTT	CATLFDGEAFF
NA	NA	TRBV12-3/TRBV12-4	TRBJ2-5	TGTGCCAGCAGTTTCGCCGAAGGGGAGACCCAGTACTTC	CASSFAEGETQYF
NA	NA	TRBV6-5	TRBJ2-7	TGTGCCAGCAGTTACTCGATGGGGAACGAGCAGTACTTC	CASSYSMGNEQYF
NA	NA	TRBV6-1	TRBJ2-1	TGTGCCAGCAGAGACAGCATAAGCTCCTACAATGAGCAGTTCTTC	CASRDSISSYNEQFF
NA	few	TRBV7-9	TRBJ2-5	TGTGCCAGCACCACCACGGCGGGCGGGACCCATGGGGAGACCCAGTACTTC	CASTTTAGGTHGETQYF
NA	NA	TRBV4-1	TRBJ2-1	TGCGCCAGCAGCCAAGACCAGAGCTCCTACAATGAGCAGTTCTTC	CASSQDQSSYNEQFF
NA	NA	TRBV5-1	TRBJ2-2	TGCGCCAGCAGCTCCCTCGTGGATGAGGGGGAGCTGTTTTTT	CASSSLVDEGELFF
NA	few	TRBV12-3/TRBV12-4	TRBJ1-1	TGTGCCAGCACCCTGATTAACACTGAAGCTTTCTTT	CASTLINTEAFF
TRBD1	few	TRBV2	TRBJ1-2	TGTGCCAGCAGTATGGGACAGGGGGGAAATGGCTACACCTTC	CASSMGQGGNGYTF
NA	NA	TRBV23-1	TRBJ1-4	TGCGCCAGCAGTCAATCAATGGGGTCCGGAGATGAAAAACTGTTTTTT	CASSQSMGSGDEKLFF
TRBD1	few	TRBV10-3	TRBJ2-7	TGTGCCATCAGTGAGCCGGGACAGGGGTTGGACGAGCAGTACTTC	CAISEPGQGLDEQYF
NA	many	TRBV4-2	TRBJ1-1	TGTGCCAGCAGCCAAGTCGGAATCACTGAAGCTTTCTTT	CASSQVGITEAFF
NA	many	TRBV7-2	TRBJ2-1	TGTGCCAGCAGCTTGAACCGGGACGGGGCTAATGAGCAGTTCTTC	CASSLNRDGANEQFF
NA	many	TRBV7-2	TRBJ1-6	TGTGCCAGCAGCTTAGGCTATGAGCAGTCACCCCTCCACTTT	CASSLGYEQSPLHF
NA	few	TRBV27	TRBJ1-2	TGTGCCACGGTGAAAGGTGACGGCTATGGCTACACCTTC	CATVKGDGYGYTF
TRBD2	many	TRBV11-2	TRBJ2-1	TGTGCCAGCAGCTTAGGAAGAGCGGGGGCAGCCTACAATGAGCAGTTCTTC	CASSLGRAGAAYNEQFF
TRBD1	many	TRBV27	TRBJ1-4	TGTGCCAGCAGTTCCACCGGGACAGGTGGTAGGGGGAAACTGTTTTTT	CASSSTGTGGRGKLFF
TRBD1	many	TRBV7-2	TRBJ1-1	TGTGCCAGCAGCGACCAGGGACAGGGGGTCACTGAAGCTTTCTTT	CASSDQGQGVTEAFF
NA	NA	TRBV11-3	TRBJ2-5	TGTGCCAGCAGCTTGCCGGGCCAGGGCTCGGGCACCCAGTACTTC	CASSLPGQGSGTQYF
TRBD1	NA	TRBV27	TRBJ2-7	TGTGCCAGCAGTTTATCCCCGGGACAGCAGACCTACGAGCAGTACTTC	CASSLSPGQQTYEQYF
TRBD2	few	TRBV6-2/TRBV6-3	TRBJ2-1	TGTGCCACCCGACTCACTAGCGGGAGTACAGATGAGCAGTTCTTC	CATRLTSGSTDEQFF
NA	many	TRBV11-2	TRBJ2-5	TGTGCCAGCAGCACGCGCAGGACAGTCCAAGAGACCCAGTACTTC	CASSTRRTVQETQYF
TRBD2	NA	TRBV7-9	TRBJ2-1	TGTGCCAGCAGCTCACCCACGGCCGGGACTATAAACCAGGGGCAGTTCTTC	CASSSPTAGTINQGQFF
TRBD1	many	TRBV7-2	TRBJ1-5	TGTGCCAGCAGCCCGCCCGTGACAGGGAAGGCAAAGCCCCAGCATTTT	CASSPPVTGKAKPQHF
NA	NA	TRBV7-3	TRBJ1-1	TGTGCCAGCAGCCCCCGACTGGGCATGAACACTGAAGCTTTCTTT	CASSPRLGMNTEAFF
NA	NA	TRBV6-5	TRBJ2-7	TGTGCCAGCAGTTACGATATCGCTTTCCCTTACGAGCAGTACTTC	CASSYDIAFPYEQYF
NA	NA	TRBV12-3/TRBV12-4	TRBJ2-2	TGTGCCAGCAGTTCTTTAGTCACCGGGGAGCTGTTTTTT	CASSSLVTGELFF
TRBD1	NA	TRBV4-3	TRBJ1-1	TGCGCCAGCAGCCAAGTAGGGGGCTCTGAAGCTTTCTTT	CASSQVGGSEAFF
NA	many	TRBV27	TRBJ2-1	TGTGCCAGCAGTTTACAGGCGAGCTCCTACAATGAGCAGTTCTTC	CASSLQASSYNEQFF
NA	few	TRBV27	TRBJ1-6	TGTGCCAGCAGTTTATACCGGACAGAGAGCTCCTATAATTCACCCCTCCACTTT	CASSLYRTESSYNSPLHF
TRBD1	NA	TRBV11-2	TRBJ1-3	TGTGCCAGCAGCTTAGAGAGACAGGGAAGCACTGGAAACACCATATATTTT	CASSLERQGSTGNTIYF
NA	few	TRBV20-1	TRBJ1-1	TGCAGTGCTAGACTCACAGGGAACACTGAAGCTTTCTTT	CSARLTGNTEAFF
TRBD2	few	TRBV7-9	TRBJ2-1	TGTGCCAGCAGCTTCGGGACTAGCGGTACGGGGGGTCGGTTCTTC	CASSFGTSGTGGRFF
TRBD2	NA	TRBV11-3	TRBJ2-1	TGTGCCAGCAGCTCCCGACTAGCGGGAGGGCCAAGTCCTGAGCAGTTCTTC	CASSSRLAGGPSPEQFF
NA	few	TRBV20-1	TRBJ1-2	TGCAGTGCCCCGCCGGGGGAAATCAACTATGGCTACACCTTC	CSAPPGEINYGYTF
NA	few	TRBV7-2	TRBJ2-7	TGTGCCAGCAGCCCACTTTGGGGCAACTACGAGCAGTACTTC	CASSPLWGNYEQYF
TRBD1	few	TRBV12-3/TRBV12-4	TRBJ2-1	TGTGCCAGCAGGAGACAGGGGAGTAGAGATGAGCAGTTCTTC	CASRRQGSRDEQFF
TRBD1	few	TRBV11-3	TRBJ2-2	TGTGCCAGCAGCTGGACAGGGAGGACCGGGGAGCTGTTTTTT	CASSWTGRTGELFF
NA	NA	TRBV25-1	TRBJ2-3	TGTGCCAGCAGTCCCCCCGAAGATACGCAGTATTTT	CASSPPEDTQYF
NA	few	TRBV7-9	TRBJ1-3	TGTGCCAGCAGCTCCGGACAAGGAAAAAACGGAAACACCATATATTTT	CASSSGQGKNGNTIYF
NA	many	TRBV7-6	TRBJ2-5	TGTGCCAGCAGCTTAAATCCTCTAGCCCAAGAGACCCAGTACTTC	CASSLNPLAQETQYF
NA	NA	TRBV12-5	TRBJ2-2	TGTGCTAGTGGTTTGGTACTTGGCGGGGCGAACACCGGGGAGCTGTTTTTT	CASGLVLGGANTGELFF
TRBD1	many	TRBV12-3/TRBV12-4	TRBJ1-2	TGTGCCAGCAGTTTAACAGGGGTAGCGCCTAACTATGGCTACACCTTC	CASSLTGVAPNYGYTF